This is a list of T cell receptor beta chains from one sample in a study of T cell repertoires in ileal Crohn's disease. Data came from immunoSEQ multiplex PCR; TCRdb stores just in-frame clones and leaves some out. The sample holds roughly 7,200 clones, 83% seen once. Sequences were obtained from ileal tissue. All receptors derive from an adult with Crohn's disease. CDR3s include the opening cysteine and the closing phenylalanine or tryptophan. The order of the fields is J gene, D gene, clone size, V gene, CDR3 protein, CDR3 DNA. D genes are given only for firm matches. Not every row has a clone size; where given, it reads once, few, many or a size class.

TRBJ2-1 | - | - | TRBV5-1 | CASSLANNEQFF | TGCGCCAGCAGCTTGGCCAACAATGAGCAGTTCTTC
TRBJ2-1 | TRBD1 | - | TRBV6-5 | CASSYAGQGASNEQFF | TGTGCCAGCAGTTACGCGGGACAGGGGGCGTCGAATGAGCAGTTCTTC
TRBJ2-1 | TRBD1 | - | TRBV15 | CATSSRGQGVNEQFF | TGTGCCACCAGCAGTCGGGGACAGGGGGTCAATGAGCAGTTCTTC
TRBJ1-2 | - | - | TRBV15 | CATSRDRSVYGYTF | TGTGCCACCAGCAGAGATCGGTCGGTCTATGGCTACACCTTC
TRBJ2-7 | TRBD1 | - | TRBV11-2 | CASSSSRAGGRNEQYF | TGTGCCAGCAGCTCCAGTCGGGCAGGGGGCAGAAACGAGCAGTACTTC
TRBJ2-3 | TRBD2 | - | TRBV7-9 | CASSLSGSAPDTQYF | TGTGCCAGCAGCCTTAGCGGGAGTGCCCCAGATACGCAGTATTTT
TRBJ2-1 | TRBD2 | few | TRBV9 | CASSVADSGSIEFF | TGTGCCAGCAGCGTAGCTGATAGCGGGAGTATAGAGTTCTTC
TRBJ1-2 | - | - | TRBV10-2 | CASSESERGYTF | TGCGCCAGCAGTGAGTCGGAGAGAGGCTACACCTTC
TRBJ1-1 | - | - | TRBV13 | CASSPGRVSTEAFF | TGTGCCAGCAGCCCGGGGAGGGTGAGTACTGAAGCTTTCTTT
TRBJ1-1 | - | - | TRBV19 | CATQGYGRGAEEAFF | TGTGCCACCCAAGGATATGGGCGGGGGGCGGAGGAAGCTTTCTTT
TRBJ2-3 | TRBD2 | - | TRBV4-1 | CASSLSGLGTDTQYF | TGCGCCAGCAGCCTATCGGGACTAGGGACAGATACGCAGTATTTT
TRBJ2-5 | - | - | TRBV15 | CATSRDGYPGETQYF | TGTGCCACCAGCAGAGATGGGTATCCGGGGGAGACCCAGTACTTC
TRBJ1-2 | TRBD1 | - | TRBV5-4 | CASSQGQGNYGYTF | TGTGCCAGCAGCCAGGGACAGGGGAACTATGGCTACACCTTC
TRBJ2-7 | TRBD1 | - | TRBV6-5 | CASSGQGVYEQYF | TGTGCCAGCAGCGGACAGGGTGTCTACGAGCAGTACTTC
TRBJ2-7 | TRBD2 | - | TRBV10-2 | CASRSGSTLYEQYF | TGCGCCAGCCGGAGCGGGAGTACCCTATATGAGCAGTACTTC
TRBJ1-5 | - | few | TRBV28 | CASSFFGNQPQHF | TGTGCCAGCAGTTTCTTTGGCAATCAGCCCCAGCATTTT
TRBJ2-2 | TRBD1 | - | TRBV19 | CATKSPGTGNTGELFF | TGTGCCACCAAAAGTCCCGGGACAGGGAACACCGGGGAGCTGTTTTTT
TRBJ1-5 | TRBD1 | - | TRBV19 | CASSQDTGTGGKPQHF | TGTGCCAGTAGTCAAGACACCGGGACAGGGGGTAAGCCCCAGCATTTT
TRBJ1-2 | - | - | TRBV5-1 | CASSFFANYGYTF | TGCGCCAGCAGCTTTTTCGCTAACTATGGCTACACCTTC
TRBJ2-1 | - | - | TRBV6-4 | CASSDSTANEQFF | TGTGCCAGCAGTGACTCGACTGCCAATGAGCAGTTCTTC
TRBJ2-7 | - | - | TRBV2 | CASSEERKREQYF | TGTGCCAGCAGTGAGGAGAGAAAACGCGAGCAGTACTTC
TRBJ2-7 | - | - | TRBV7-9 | CASSLETGVGYEQYF | TGTGCCAGCAGCTTAGAGACGGGAGTTGGGTACGAGCAGTACTTC
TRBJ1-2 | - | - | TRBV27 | CASSLKGVNYGYTF | TGTGCCAGCAGTTTAAAGGGGGTTAACTATGGCTACACCTTC
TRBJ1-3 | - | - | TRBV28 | CASTLTGKSLRNTIYF | TGTGCCAGCACCTTGACAGGAAAGTCCCTCCGGAACACCATATATTTT
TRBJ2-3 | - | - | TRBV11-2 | CASSPITDTQYF | TGTGCCAGCAGCCCTATAACAGATACGCAGTATTTT